The rows below give T cell receptor beta chains drawn from one sample of a study of early stage breast cancer tumors. Sequencing was performed with immunoSEQ multiplex PCR; in TCRdb, only in-frame clones are kept and a portion is missing. The repertoire holds roughly 58,000 clones, with 85% to 95% as singletons. Source material: blood. These receptors were obtained from a person aged 65-85 years with breast cancer. CDR3s include the opening cysteine and the closing phenylalanine or tryptophan. The D gene is left open where the match is weak. Clone sizes are given selectively: once, few, many, or a class where the clone is expanded.

j_call,d_call,v_call,clone_size,cdr3_aa,cdr3_nt
TRBJ2-1,.,TRBV5-1,.,CASSLEGGSYNEQFF,TGCGCCAGCAGCTTGGAGGGAGGCTCCTACAATGAGCAGTTCTTC
TRBJ1-2,.,TRBV7-8,.,CASSLETDMSSYGYTF,TGTGCCAGCAGCTTAGAGACAGACATGTCGTCCTATGGCTACACCTTC
TRBJ2-1,.,TRBV5-1,once,CASSFQANEQFF,TGCGCCAGCAGCTTTCAAGCGAATGAGCAGTTCTTC
TRBJ2-7,.,TRBV27,.,CASSFSRGYEQYF,TGTGCCAGCAGTTTTTCCAGGGGATACGAGCAGTACTTC
TRBJ2-7,TRBD1,TRBV5-4,.,CASSSNRDSSYEQYF,TGTGCCAGCAGCTCGAATCGGGACAGCTCCTACGAGCAGTACTTC
TRBJ2-5,TRBD1,TRBV7-9,.,CASSSSTGSQETQYF,TGTGCCAGCAGTTCCTCGACAGGGAGCCAAGAGACCCAGTACTTC
TRBJ2-6,.,TRBV12-5,once,CASGLVNSSGANVLTF,TGTGCTAGTGGTTTGGTAAACTCCTCTGGGGCCAACGTCCTGACTTTC
TRBJ2-3,.,TRBV7-2,once,CASSLAPGTDTQYF,TGTGCCAGCAGCTTAGCACCGGGAACCGATACGCAGTATTTT
TRBJ2-4,TRBD1,TRBV6-6,.,CASSPPTGQNIQYF,TGTGCCAGCAGTCCCCCGACAGGGCAAAACATTCAGTACTTC
TRBJ2-2,.,TRBV5-1,.,CASSFEKFNTGELFF,TGCGCCAGCAGCTTCGAGAAGTTCAACACCGGGGAGCTGTTTTTT
TRBJ1-2,TRBD1,TRBV28,.,CASSSGTGGHYGYTF,TGTGCCAGCAGTTCCGGGACAGGGGGTCACTATGGCTACACCTTC
TRBJ2-3,TRBD2,TRBV7-6,.,CASNRGGSTDTQYF,TGTGCCAGCAACCGGGGGGGCTCGACAGATACGCAGTATTTT
TRBJ2-7,.,TRBV7-2,.,CASSSGVQTDEQYF,TGTGCCAGCAGCTCAGGGGTACAGACTGACGAGCAGTACTTC
TRBJ1-5,.,TRBV10-3,.,CAISAGENNQPQHF,TGTGCCATCAGCGCAGGGGAAAACAATCAGCCCCAGCATTTT
TRBJ2-3,TRBD2,TRBV4-2,.,CASSPMAGGSTDTQYF,TGTGCCAGCAGCCCGATGGCGGGGGGTTCCACAGATACGCAGTATTTT
TRBJ2-1,TRBD2,TRBV4-1,.,CASSLGLAGDSSEQFF,TGCGCCAGCAGCCTGGGACTAGCGGGAGATTCTAGTGAGCAGTTCTTC
TRBJ2-2,TRBD1,TRBV5-1,.,CASSLAGGFPPGELFF,TGCGCCAGCAGCTTAGCAGGGGGCTTTCCCCCCGGGGAGCTGTTTTTT
TRBJ1-6,TRBD1,TRBV30,.,CAWSVKSGQGPAGGSPLHF,TGTGCCTGGAGTGTAAAGTCAGGACAGGGGCCGGCTGGTGGCTCACCCCTCCACTTT
TRBJ2-5,.,TRBV28,.,CAIAGPLPRLSETQYF,TGTGCCATCGCGGGGCCGCTGCCAAGACTCTCCGAGACCCAGTACTTC
TRBJ2-3,TRBD2,TRBV5-1,.,CASSLVGTSGDTLDTQYF,TGCGCCAGCAGCTTGGTAGGGACTAGCGGGGATACTCTAGATACGCAGTATTTT
TRBJ2-5,TRBD2,TRBV7-9,.,CASSLGTSGRETQYF,TGTGCCAGCAGCTTGGGGACTAGCGGGAGAGAGACCCAGTACTTC
TRBJ1-6,TRBD1,TRBV19,.,CASSTGTGVSPLHF,TGTGCCAGTAGCACCGGGACAGGGGTTTCACCCCTCCACTTT
TRBJ2-3,TRBD1,TRBV4-2,.,CASSQDGRGGYSTDTQYF,TGTGCCAGCAGCCAAGATGGGAGAGGGGGCTATAGCACAGATACGCAGTATTTT
TRBJ1-2,TRBD1,TRBV2,.,CASVETGITHYGYTF,TGTGCCAGCGTGGAGACAGGGATTACACACTATGGCTACACCTTC
TRBJ2-1,TRBD2,TRBV30,.,CAWSVFSGGYNEQFF,TGTGCCTGGAGTGTATTTAGCGGGGGGTACAATGAGCAGTTCTTC